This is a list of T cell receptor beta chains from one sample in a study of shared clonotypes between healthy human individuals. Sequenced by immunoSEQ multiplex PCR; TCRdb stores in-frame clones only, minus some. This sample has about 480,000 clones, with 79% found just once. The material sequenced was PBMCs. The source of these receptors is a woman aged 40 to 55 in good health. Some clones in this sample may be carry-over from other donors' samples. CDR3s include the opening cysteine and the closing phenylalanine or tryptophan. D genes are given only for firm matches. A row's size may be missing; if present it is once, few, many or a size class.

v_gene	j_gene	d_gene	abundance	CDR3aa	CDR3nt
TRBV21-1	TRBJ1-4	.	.	CASSKDGQGALPEKLFF	TGTGCCAGCAGCAAAGATGGACAGGGGGCCCTACCCGAAAAACTGTTTTTT
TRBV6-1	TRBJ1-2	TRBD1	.	CASRPGQGLYYGYTF	TGTGCCAGCAGACCGGGACAGGGATTATACTATGGCTACACCTTC
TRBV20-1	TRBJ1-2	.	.	CSAIIPYGYTF	TGCAGTGCTATAATTCCCTATGGCTACACCTTC
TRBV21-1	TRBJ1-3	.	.	CASSNGTGEGNTIYF	TGTGCCAGCAGCAACGGGACAGGGGAAGGAAACACCATATATTTT
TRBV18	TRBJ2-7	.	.	CASSPPRPRYEQYF	TGTGCCAGCTCACCTCCCCGACCCCGCTACGAGCAGTACTTC
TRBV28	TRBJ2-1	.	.	CASSLPASYNEQFF	TGTGCCAGCAGTCTCCCAGCCTCCTACAATGAGCAGTTCTTC
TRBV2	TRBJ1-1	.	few	CASSSSQYTEAFF	TGTGCCAGCAGTTCCTCCCAGTACACTGAAGCTTTCTTT
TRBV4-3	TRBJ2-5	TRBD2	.	CASSQEALGSGLAGAGETQYF	TGCGCCAGCAGCCAAGAAGCCCTAGGGTCGGGACTAGCGGGGGCTGGGGAGACCCAGTACTTC
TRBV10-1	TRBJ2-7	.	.	CASSEPGMVNYEQYF	TGCGCCAGCAGTGAACCGGGGATGGTGAACTACGAGCAGTACTTC
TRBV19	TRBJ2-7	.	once	CASTNTAGSYEQYF	TGTGCCAGTACCAACACGGCGGGCTCCTACGAGCAGTACTTC
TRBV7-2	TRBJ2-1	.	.	CASSLASGTYNEQFF	TGTGCCAGCAGCTTAGCCTCCGGGACCTACAATGAGCAGTTCTTC
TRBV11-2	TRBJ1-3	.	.	CASSLSATGAGNTIYF	TGTGCCAGCAGCTTATCAGCAACCGGGGCTGGAAACACCATATATTTT
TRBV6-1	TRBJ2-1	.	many	CASTKQLGTYNEQFF	TGTGCCAGCACCAAGCAGCTGGGGACCTACAATGAGCAGTTCTTC
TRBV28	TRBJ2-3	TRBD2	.	CAIQTTRLAPYTDTQYF	TGTGCCATCCAGACCACCCGACTAGCACCGTACACAGATACGCAGTATTTT
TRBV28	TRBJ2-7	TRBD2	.	CASSLRTSGSYEQYF	TGTGCCAGCAGTTTACGCACTAGCGGGAGCTACGAGCAGTACTTC
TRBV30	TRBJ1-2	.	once	CAWRVAGTNYGYTF	TGTGCCTGGAGAGTGGCGGGAACTAACTATGGCTACACCTTC
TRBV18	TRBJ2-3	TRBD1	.	CASSRDRDPDTQYF	TGTGCCAGCTCACGTGACAGGGACCCAGATACGCAGTATTTT
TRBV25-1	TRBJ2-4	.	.	CASSPLGVGDGKNIQYF	TGTGCCAGCAGTCCTCTCGGGGTAGGGGATGGCAAAAACATTCAGTACTTC
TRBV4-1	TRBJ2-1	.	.	CASSQMVEVGNEQFF	TGCGCCAGCAGCCAAATGGTGGAGGTAGGCAATGAGCAGTTCTTC
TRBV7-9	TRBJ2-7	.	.	CASSLDIVDRRDF	TGTGCCAGCAGCTTAGATATCGTGGACAGAAGGGACTTC
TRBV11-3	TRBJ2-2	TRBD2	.	CASSGTSGSTTGELFF	TGTGCCAGCAGCGGCACTAGCGGGAGTACCACCGGGGAGCTGTTTTTT
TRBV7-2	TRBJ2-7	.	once	CASSRRLGSSEQYF	TGTGCCAGCAGCCGACGACTAGGATCTTCCGAGCAGTACTTC
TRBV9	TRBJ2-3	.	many	CASSEGVADTQYF	TGTGCCAGCAGCGAGGGAGTAGCAGATACGCAGTATTTT
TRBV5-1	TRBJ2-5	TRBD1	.	CASSQGQDLTQETQYF	TGCGCCAGCAGCCAAGGACAGGACCTAACCCAAGAGACCCAGTACTTC
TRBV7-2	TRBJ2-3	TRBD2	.	CASSFVLAGADTQYF	TGTGCCAGCAGCTTTGTCCTAGCGGGAGCGGATACGCAGTATTTT
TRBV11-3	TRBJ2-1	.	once	CASSLGLFDNEQFF	TGTGCCAGCAGCTTAGGTCTCTTTGACAATGAGCAGTTCTTC
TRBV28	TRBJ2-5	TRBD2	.	CASRASGDEETQYF	TGTGCCAGCAGGGCTAGCGGCGATGAAGAGACCCAGTACTTC
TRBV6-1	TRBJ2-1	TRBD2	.	CASSLAGLGYNEQFF	TGTGCCAGTTCCTTAGCGGGGCTAGGGTACAATGAGCAGTTCTTC
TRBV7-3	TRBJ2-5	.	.	CASSLIGAGTQYF	TGTGCCAGCAGCTTAATCGGGGCGGGGACCCAGTACTTC
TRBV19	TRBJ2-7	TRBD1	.	CASRPGTGDYEQYF	TGTGCCAGTAGACCCGGGACAGGGGACTACGAGCAGTACTTC
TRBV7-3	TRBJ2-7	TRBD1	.	CASSLTGTGDEQYF	TGTGCCAGCAGCTTAACTGGGACAGGGGACGAGCAGTACTTC
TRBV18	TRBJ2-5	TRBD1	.	CASSVTGDRETQYF	TGTGCCAGCTCAGTGACAGGGGACCGGGAGACCCAGTACTTC
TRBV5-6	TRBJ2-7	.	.	CASSPGWSYEQYF	TGTGCCAGCAGCCCCGGGTGGTCCTACGAGCAGTACTTC
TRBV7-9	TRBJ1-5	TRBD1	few	CASSPTGHSNQPQHF	TGTGCCAGCAGCCCGACAGGGCATAGCAATCAGCCCCAGCATTTT
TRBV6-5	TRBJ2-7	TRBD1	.	CASSYSGQGAYEQYF	TGTGCCAGCAGTTACTCGGGACAGGGGGCTTACGAGCAGTACTTC
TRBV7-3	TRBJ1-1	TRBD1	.	CASSQAGTENTEAFF	TGTGCCAGCAGCCAAGCCGGGACAGAGAACACTGAAGCTTTCTTT
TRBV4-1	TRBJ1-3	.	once	CASSQEQRSGNTIYF	TGCGCCAGCAGCCAAGAGCAGAGGTCTGGAAACACCATATATTTT
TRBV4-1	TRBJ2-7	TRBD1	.	CASSQEGTGGYEQYF	TGCGCCAGCAGCCAAGAGGGGACAGGGGGCTACGAGCAGTACTTC
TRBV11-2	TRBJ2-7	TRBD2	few	CASSVTWTSGSQYF	TGTGCCAGCAGCGTAACCTGGACTAGCGGGAGTCAGTACTTC
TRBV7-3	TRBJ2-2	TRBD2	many	CASSPPGGSSTGELFF	TGTGCCAGCAGCCCTCCGGGGGGGTCGAGCACCGGGGAGCTGTTTTTT
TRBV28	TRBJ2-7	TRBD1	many	CATSTGGLYEQYF	TGTGCCACCTCGACAGGGGGCTTGTACGAGCAGTACTTC
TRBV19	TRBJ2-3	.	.	CASRSRSTDTQYF	TGTGCCAGCCGTAGCAGGAGCACAGATACGCAGTATTTT
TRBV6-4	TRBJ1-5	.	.	CASSSDSNQPQHF	TGTGCCAGCAGTTCAGATAGCAATCAGCCCCAGCATTTT
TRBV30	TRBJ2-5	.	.	CAWGIGGAGETQYF	TGTGCCTGGGGAATTGGGGGCGCAGGGGAGACCCAGTACTTC
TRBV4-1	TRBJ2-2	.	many	CASSHGQRNTGELFF	TGCGCCAGCAGCCATGGACAGAGGAACACCGGGGAGCTGTTTTTT
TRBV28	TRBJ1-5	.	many	CASSPDSYSNQPQHF	TGTGCCAGCAGTCCCGACAGCTATAGCAATCAGCCCCAGCATTTT
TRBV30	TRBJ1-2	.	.	CAWSVQGRGYTF	TGTGCCTGGAGTGTTCAGGGTCGTGGCTACACCTTC
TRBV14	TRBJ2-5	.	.	CASSQRGPSGTQYF	TGTGCCAGCAGCCAAAGAGGACCGTCAGGGACCCAGTACTTC
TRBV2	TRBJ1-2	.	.	CASSDPTGPYGYTF	TGTGCCAGCAGTGACCCGACAGGACCCTATGGCTACACTTTC
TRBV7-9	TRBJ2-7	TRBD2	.	CASSPRLAGDEQYF	TGTGCCAGCAGCCCCCGACTAGCGGGAGACGAGCAGTACTTC
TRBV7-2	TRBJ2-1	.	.	CASSSQGPGTNEQFF	TGTGCCAGCAGCTCCCAAGGGCCAGGGACCAATGAGCAGTTCTTC
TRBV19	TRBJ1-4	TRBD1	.	CASTRQTGANEKLFF	TGTGCCAGCACACGACAGACAGGGGCTAATGAAAAACTGTTTTTT
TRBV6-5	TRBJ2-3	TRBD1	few	CASSKGQTSTDTQYF	TGTGCCAGCAGCAAGGGACAGACTAGCACAGATACGCAGTATTTT